This is a list of T cell receptor beta chains from one sample in a study of T cells in Graves' hyperthyroidism and ophthalmopathy. TCRdb called the multiplex PCR reads again in MiXCR, with one record for every CDR3 protein. The sample shows 550,000 to 800,000 distinct CDR3 sequences, roughly a sixth of them seen only once. The sample comprised blood. These receptors were taken from a man aged 50 to 60 with Graves' hyperthyroidism. CDR3s include the opening cysteine and the closing phenylalanine or tryptophan. The D gene is left open where the match is weak. The listing skips clone size in some rows; elsewhere it reads once, few, many or a size class.

many	TRBV27	TRBD1	TRBJ2-1	CASSTGTAYNEQFF	TGTGCCAGCAGTACGGGGACAGCCTACAATGAGCAGTTCTTC
few	TRBV7-2	TRBD1	TRBJ2-1	CASSTLQGAGFNEQFF	TGTGCCAGCAGCACCCTTCAGGGGGCTGGATTCAATGAGCAGTTCTTC
few	TRBV20-1	TRBD1	TRBJ1-1	CSARAHLRGASTEAFF	TGCAGTGCTAGGGCACATCTCAGGGGGGCGAGCACTGAAGCTTTCTTT
-	TRBV7-2	-	TRBJ1-1	CASSLVSAGNTEAFF	TGTGCCAGCAGCTTAGTATCGGCAGGGAACACTGAAGCTTTCTTT
many	TRBV12-3/TRBV12-4	-	TRBJ1-1	CASSLGQMNTEAFF	TGTGCCAGCAGTTTAGGCCAGATGAACACTGAAGCTTTCTTT
-	TRBV6-2/TRBV6-3	TRBD1	TRBJ1-5	CASSSPGQGALGNQPQHF	TGTGCCAGCAGTTCCCCGGGACAGGGGGCGCTGGGCAATCAGCCCCAGCATTTT
-	TRBV4-1	-	TRBJ2-7	CASSQAYSAYEQYF	TGCGCCAGCAGCCAAGCGTACAGCGCCTACGAGCAGTACTTC
few	TRBV5-1	TRBD2	TRBJ2-1	CASSPTLAGATYNEQFF	TGCGCCAGCAGCCCTACCCTAGCGGGAGCGACCTACAATGAGCAGTTCTTC
many	TRBV5-8	-	TRBJ2-5	CASSLGRVSRAETQYF	TGTGCCAGCAGCTTGGGTCGTGTCTCGCGTGCAGAGACCCAGTACTTC
many	TRBV27	TRBD2	TRBJ2-1	CASRLADNEQFF	TGTGCCAGCAGACTAGCGGACAATGAGCAGTTCTTC
many	TRBV27	-	TRBJ1-5	CASRAHPLSNQPQHF	TGTGCCAGCAGAGCTCACCCTCTTAGCAATCAGCCCCAGCATTTT
many	TRBV2	TRBD2	TRBJ2-1	CASTEGLAGGIEQFF	TGTGCCAGCACCGAGGGACTAGCGGGGGGGATCGAGCAGTTCTTC
-	TRBV4-1	TRBD1	TRBJ2-7	CASSRLPGQGAREQYF	TGCGCCAGCAGCCGACTTCCGGGACAGGGGGCCCGGGAGCAGTACTTC
-	TRBV27	TRBD1	TRBJ1-2	CASSRWDSEDYTF	TGTGCCAGCAGTCGCTGGGACAGTGAGGACTACACCTTC
many	TRBV20-1	TRBD1	TRBJ1-4	CSARDVSPGTGTEKLFF	TGCAGTGCTAGAGATGTTTCCCCGGGGACAGGGACCGAAAAACTGTTTTTT
-	TRBV27	-	TRBJ2-1	CASSSGETYNEQFF	TGTGCCAGCAGTTCGGGAGAAACCTACAATGAGCAGTTCTTC
-	TRBV7-9	-	TRBJ1-2	CASSQNTWGYTF	TGTGCCAGCAGCCAGAACACCTGGGGCTACACCTTC
-	TRBV19	TRBD2	TRBJ2-1	CASRSTRDERGDEQFF	TGTGCCAGTAGAAGCACTCGGGACGAGCGGGGCGATGAGCAGTTCTTC
few	TRBV9	TRBD1	TRBJ1-1	CASSGRAGGNTEAFF	TGTGCCAGCAGCGGACGGGCAGGGGGCAACACTGAAGCTTTCTTT
many	TRBV28	-	TRBJ1-2	CASSLLLSRGLYGYTF	TGTGCCAGCAGTTTACTCCTTTCTCGGGGCCTCTATGGCTACACCTTC
-	TRBV20-1	-	TRBJ2-1	CSARGRVEIYNEQFF	TGCAGTGCTAGAGGCAGGGTTGAAATTTACAATGAGCAGTTCTTC
few	TRBV11-2	-	TRBJ2-7	CASSLPIQGGEQYF	TGTGCCAGCAGCTTACCCATACAGGGAGGAGAGCAGTACTTC
few	TRBV10-3	-	TRBJ1-5	CAISEVPEGQPQHF	TGTGCCATCAGTGAGGTCCCGGAGGGACAGCCCCAGCATTTT
many	TRBV14	TRBD1	TRBJ2-2	CASSQESGTGINTGELFF	TGTGCCAGCAGCCAAGAATCCGGGACAGGGATTAACACCGGGGAGCTGTTTTTT
-	TRBV28	-	TRBJ2-6	CASSADSSGANVLTF	TGTGCCAGCAGTGCGGACAGCTCTGGGGCCAACGTCCTGACTTTC
-	TRBV10-2	-	TRBJ1-6	CASSDPRRNYNSPLHF	TGCGCCAGCAGTGATCCCAGGCGAAACTATAATTCACCCCTCCACTTT
many	TRBV27	-	TRBJ1-3	CASSLGGSGNTIYF	TGTGCCAGCAGCCTAGGGGGCTCTGGAAACACCATATATTTT
few	TRBV6-1	-	TRBJ1-4	CASSDRGTSGEKLFF	TGTGCCAGCAGCGACCGCGGGACATCAGGGGAAAAACTGTTTTTT
few	TRBV6-1	TRBD2	TRBJ2-1	CASSESGLAVYSSYNEQFF	TGTGCCAGCAGTGAAAGTGGACTAGCGGTATATAGCTCCTACAATGAGCAGTTCTTC
many	TRBV12-3/TRBV12-4	TRBD1	TRBJ1-2	CASSGTGNYYGYTF	TGTGCCAGCAGTGGGACAGGGAATTACTATGGCTACACCTTC
many	TRBV2	-	TRBJ2-7	CASSGFSSGRKSYEQYF	TGTGCCAGCAGTGGTTTTTCCTCAGGACGGAAGTCCTACGAGCAGTACTTC
many	TRBV2	-	TRBJ1-5	CASSANRVGQPQHF	TGTGCCAGCAGTGCTAACAGGGTAGGTCAGCCCCAGCATTTT
many	TRBV19	TRBD2	TRBJ2-6	CASSSSGRAYGANVLTF	TGTGCCAGTAGTTCTAGCGGGAGGGCCTATGGGGCCAACGTCCTGACTTTC
few	TRBV27	-	TRBJ2-6	CASPEDSGANVLTF	TGTGCCAGCCCCGAGGATTCTGGGGCCAACGTCCTGACTTTC
-	TRBV30	-	TRBJ1-5	CAWTFRGQGSNQPQHF	TGTGCCTGGACCTTCAGGGGCCAGGGGAGCAATCAGCCCCAGCATTTT
few	TRBV5-4	TRBD2	TRBJ2-7	CASSLELSGSGEQYF	TGTGCCAGCAGCCTGGAGCTGAGCGGGAGTGGCGAGCAGTACTTC